This record concerns one T cell receptor (beta chain) sequence. Its antigen remains unknown. Germline lookup yields CDR1 SGHRS and CDR2 YFSETQ. The CDR3 is 14 residues long. Trimming shortened V by 4 bases and J by 6 bases, and 17 bases separated the two germline ends. Profiled with immunoSEQ multiplex PCR; TCRdb holds only in-frame clones, not every one. The table lists under 4,000 clones, about 18% of them singletons, with roughly 15% in the top ten. These data belong to a study of sequential checkpoint blockade in melanoma. Overall study: Patients were randomized 1:1 to nivolumab-then-ipilimumab or ipilimumab-then-nivolumab first-line. Twenty-two patients had tumor biopsies before treatment and at week 13.

The treatment was: randomized to nivolumab then ipilimumab (arm A) or the reverse (arm B). Study-wide findings and caveats: Rising tumor T-cell fraction and clonality meant about 30 times likelier benefit. In arm A, pretreatment tumor clonality was associated with response.

The sample consisted of tumor tissue (inferred from file names), taken from a patient given nivolumab and ipilimumab in sequence. This TCR derives from a human donor with melanoma. The V call is TRBV5-1, the J call TRBJ2-7; D unclear. The DNA of the CDR3 is TGCGCCAGCAGCCCGGAGACCTACTTCGGCGAGCAGTACTTC. Residues: CASSPETYFGEQYF.